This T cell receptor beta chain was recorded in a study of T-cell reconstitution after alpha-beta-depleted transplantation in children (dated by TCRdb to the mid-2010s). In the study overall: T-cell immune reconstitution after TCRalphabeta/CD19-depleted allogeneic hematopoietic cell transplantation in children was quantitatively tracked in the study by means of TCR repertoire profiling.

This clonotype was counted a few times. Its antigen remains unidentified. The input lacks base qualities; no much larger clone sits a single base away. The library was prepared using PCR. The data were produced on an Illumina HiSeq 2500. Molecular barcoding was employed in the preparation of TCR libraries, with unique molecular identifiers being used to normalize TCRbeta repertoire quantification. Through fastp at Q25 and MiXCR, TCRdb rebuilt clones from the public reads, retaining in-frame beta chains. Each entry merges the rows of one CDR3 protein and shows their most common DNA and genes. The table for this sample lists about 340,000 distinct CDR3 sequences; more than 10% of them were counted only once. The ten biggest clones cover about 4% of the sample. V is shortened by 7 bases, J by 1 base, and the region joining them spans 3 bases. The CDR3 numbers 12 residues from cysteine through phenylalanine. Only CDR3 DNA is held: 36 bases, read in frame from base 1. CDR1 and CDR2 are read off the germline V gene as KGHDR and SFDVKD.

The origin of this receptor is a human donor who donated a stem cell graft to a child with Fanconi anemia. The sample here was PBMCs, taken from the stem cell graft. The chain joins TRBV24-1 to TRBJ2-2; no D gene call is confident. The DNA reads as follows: TGTGCCACCAGACAGAACACCGGGGAGCTGTTTTTT. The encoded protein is CATRQNTGELFF.